One T cell receptor beta chain is described in this entry. Antigen: not known. These data originate in a study of cytomegalovirus exposure and HLA in healthy donors. General study points: By HLA locus, TCR association rates varied in a later analysis, with DRB1 showing the most and HLA-C the fewest. TCR beta sequences reportedly predicted the HLA-A and HLA-B alleles of most subjects accurately. Among TCR sequences, most were rare, though some public TCRs appeared in many donors.

V gave up 5 bases and J gave up 3 bases, with 5 bases separating them. CDR3 length: 13 amino acids. Germline V lookup: CDR1 SGHTA, CDR2 FQGTGA. In the PCR, 60 Vbeta and 13 Jbeta primers were used. The repertoire was sequenced with immunoSEQ multiplex PCR; TCRdb's copy has only in-frame clones and lacks some. There are more than 110,000 clones in the sample; roughly two thirds occur only once, and around 1.2% lies in the top ten. The sample consisted of PBMCs. The genes are TRBV7-3 and TRBJ2-6; D not resolved. This receptor was identified in a woman between 40 and 55 years old in good health and CMV-seronegative. CDR3 bases: TGTGCCAGCAGCCTCCGTGGGGCCAACGTCCTGACTTTC. This gives the protein CASSLRGANVLTF. Together with reference TRBV7-3 and TRBJ2-6, the CDR3 gives the full variable domain: GAGVSQTPSNKVTEKGKYVELRCDPISGHTALYWYRQSLGQGPEFLIYFQGTGAADDSGLPNDRFFAVRPEGSVSTLKIQRTERGDSAVYLCASSLRGANVLTFGAGSRLTVL.